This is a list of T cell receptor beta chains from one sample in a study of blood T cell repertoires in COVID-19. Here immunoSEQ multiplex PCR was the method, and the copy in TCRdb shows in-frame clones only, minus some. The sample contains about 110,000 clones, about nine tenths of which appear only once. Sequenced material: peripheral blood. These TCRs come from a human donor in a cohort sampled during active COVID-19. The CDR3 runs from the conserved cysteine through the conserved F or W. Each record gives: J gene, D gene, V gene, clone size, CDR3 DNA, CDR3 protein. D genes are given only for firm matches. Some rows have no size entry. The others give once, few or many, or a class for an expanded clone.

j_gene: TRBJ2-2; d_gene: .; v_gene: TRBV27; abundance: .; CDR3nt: TGTGCCAGCAGTTTATCTAAGAGGATAGGGGAGCTGTTTTTT; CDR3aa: CASSLSKRIGELFF
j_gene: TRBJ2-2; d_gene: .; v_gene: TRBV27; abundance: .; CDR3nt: TGTGCCAGCAGGCACTTTTTAACGAACACCGGGGAGCTGTTTTTT; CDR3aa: CASRHFLTNTGELFF
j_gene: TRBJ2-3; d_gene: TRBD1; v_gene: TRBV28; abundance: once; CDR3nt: TGTGCCAGCAGGCCGGGACAGCCTTCGACAGATACGCAGTATTTT; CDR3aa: CASRPGQPSTDTQYF
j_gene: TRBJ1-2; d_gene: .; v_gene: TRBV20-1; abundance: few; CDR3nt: TGCAGTGCTAGTCTCTCGGCAGGGGGCTACACCTTC; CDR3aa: CSASLSAGGYTF
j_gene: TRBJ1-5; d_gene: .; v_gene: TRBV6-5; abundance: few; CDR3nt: TGTGCCAGCAGTTACCAGAAACCTCCGAGCAATCAGCCCCAGCATTTT; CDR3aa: CASSYQKPPSNQPQHF
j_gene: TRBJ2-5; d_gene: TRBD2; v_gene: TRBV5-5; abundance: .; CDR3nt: TGTGCCAGCATTACATCGGGACTAGCGGGAGTAGGGGAGACCCAGTACTTC; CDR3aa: CASITSGLAGVGETQYF
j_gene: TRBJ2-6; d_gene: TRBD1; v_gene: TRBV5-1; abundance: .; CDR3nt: TGCGCCAGCAGCTTGGGCGCAGGGGGCGGCTCTGGGGCCAACGTCCTGACTTTC; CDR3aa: CASSLGAGGGSGANVLTF
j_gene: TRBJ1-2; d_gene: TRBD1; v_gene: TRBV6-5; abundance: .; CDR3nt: TGTGCCAGTGAGGGACAGTCTTATGGCTACACCTTC; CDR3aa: CASEGQSYGYTF
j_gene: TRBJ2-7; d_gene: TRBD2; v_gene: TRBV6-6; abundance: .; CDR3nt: TGTGCCAGCACCTGGACTAGCGGGGGCCGCGGCGAGCAGTACTTC; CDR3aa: CASTWTSGGRGEQYF
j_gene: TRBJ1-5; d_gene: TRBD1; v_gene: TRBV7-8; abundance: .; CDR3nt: TGTGCCAGCAGCTCCCGACAGGGGGCGAGCAATCAGCCCCAGCATTTT; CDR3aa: CASSSRQGASNQPQHF
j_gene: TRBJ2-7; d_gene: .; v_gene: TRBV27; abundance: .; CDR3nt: TGTGCCAGCAGTTTTCGTGCGGGGAGAATAGACGAGCAGTACTTC; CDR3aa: CASSFRAGRIDEQYF
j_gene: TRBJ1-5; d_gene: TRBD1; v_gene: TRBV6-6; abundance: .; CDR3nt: TGTGCCATCGGGACAGTCTTGAATCAGCCCCAGCATTTT; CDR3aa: CAIGTVLNQPQHF
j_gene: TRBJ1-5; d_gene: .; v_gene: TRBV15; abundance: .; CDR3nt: TGTGCCACCAGCAGAGATAAACAGCCCCAGCATTTT; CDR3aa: CATSRDKQPQHF
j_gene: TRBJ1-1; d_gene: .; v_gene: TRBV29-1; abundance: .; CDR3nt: TGCAGCGTTGCTACGGGTAACACTGAAGCTTTCTTT; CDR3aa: CSVATGNTEAFF
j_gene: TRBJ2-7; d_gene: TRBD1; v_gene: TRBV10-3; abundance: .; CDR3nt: TGTGCCATCAGGAGGGACAGGGAGAAGCTTTACGAGCAGTACTTC; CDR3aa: CAIRRDREKLYEQYF
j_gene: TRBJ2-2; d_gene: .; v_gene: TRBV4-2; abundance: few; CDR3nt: TGTGCCAGCAGCCAGACCGGGGGGGAGCTGTTTTTT; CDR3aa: CASSQTGGELFF
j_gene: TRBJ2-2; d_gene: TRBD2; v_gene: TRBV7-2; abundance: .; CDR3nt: TGTGCCAGCAGCTCCGGACTAGCGGGAGGGCCGGTCGACGGGGAGCTGTTTTTT; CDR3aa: CASSSGLAGGPVDGELFF
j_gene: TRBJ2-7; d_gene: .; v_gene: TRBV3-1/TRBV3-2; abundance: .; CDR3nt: TGTGCCAGCAGCCAAGTCGTCGCGGTCAGTCACGAGCAGTACTTC; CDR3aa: CASSQVVAVSHEQYF
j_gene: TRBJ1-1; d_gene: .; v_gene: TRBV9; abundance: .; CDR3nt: TGTGCCAGCAGCGTTGGCATGCTGGACACTGAAGCTTTCTTT; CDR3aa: CASSVGMLDTEAFF
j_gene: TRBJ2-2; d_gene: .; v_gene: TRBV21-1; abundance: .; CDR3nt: TGTGCCAGCAGCCAAAGACGGCCAGAGGTTACCACCGGGGAGCTGTTTTTT; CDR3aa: CASSQRRPEVTTGELFF
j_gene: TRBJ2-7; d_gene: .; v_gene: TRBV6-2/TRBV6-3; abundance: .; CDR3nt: TGTGCCAGCAGTTACGCGCAGGGAGGCTACGAGCAGTACTTC; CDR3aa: CASSYAQGGYEQYF
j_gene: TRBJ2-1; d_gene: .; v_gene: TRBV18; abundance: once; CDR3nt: TGTGCCAGCTCACCGTCGATTCTCCAGACTAATGAGCAGTTCTTC; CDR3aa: CASSPSILQTNEQFF
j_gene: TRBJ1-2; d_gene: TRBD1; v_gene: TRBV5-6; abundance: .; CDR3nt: TGTGCCAGCAGCCATGGACAGGGAAGGACTTATGGCTACACCTTC; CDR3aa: CASSHGQGRTYGYTF
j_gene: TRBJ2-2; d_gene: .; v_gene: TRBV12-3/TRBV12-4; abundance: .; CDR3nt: TGTGCCAGCAGGGCGGCCGGGGAGCTGTTTTTT; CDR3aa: CASRAAGELFF
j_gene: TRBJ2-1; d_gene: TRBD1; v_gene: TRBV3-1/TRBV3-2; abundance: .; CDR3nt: TGTGCCAGCAGCCAAAGGGACAGAAACAATGAGCAGTTCTTC; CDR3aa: CASSQRDRNNEQFF
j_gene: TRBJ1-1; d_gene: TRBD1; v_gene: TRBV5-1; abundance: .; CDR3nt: TGCGCCAGCAGCTTATCAGGGGGCACTGAAGCTTTCTTT; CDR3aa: CASSLSGGTEAFF
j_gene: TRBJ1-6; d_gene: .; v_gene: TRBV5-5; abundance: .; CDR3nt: TGTGCCAGCAGCTGGTACCGGGAACCTCGCCCCGCTTCACCCCTCCACTTT; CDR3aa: CASSWYREPRPASPLHF
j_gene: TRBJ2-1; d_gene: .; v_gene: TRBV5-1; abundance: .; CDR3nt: TGCGCCAGCAGCACAACACCCGGGACTGCCTACAATGAGCAGTTCTTC; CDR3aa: CASSTTPGTAYNEQFF
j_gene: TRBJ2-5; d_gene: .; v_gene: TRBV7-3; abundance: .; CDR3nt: TGTGCCAGCTTTGGGGGGACGGGTCGGGAGACCCAGTACTTC; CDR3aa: CASFGGTGRETQYF
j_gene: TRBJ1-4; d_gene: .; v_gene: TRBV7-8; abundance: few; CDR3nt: TGTGCCAGCAGCTCAGGCGCGGGAGGGGGAAAACTGTTTTTT; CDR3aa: CASSSGAGGGKLFF
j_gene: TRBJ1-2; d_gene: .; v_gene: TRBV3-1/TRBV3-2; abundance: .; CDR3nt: TGTGCCAGCAGCCCCGCCCTAGGACAGTCTAACTATGGCTACACCTTC; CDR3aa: CASSPALGQSNYGYTF
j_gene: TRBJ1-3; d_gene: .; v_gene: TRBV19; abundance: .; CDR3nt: TGTGCCAGTAGTGTCACAGGGTACGGCTCTGGAAACACCATATATTTT; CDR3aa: CASSVTGYGSGNTIYF
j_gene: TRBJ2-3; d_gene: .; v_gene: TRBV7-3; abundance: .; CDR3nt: TGTGCCAGCAGCTTACTAGCCGCGATAACAGATACGCAGTATTTT; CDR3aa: CASSLLAAITDTQYF
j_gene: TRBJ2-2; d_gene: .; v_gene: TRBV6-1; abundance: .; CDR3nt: TGTGCCAGCAGTGAAGCGGGAGCGAAGACCGGGGAGCTGTTTTTT; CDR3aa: CASSEAGAKTGELFF
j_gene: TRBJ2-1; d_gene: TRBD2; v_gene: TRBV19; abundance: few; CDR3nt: TGTGCCAGTAACCCGCTAGCGGGAGGGCCCCACAATGAGCAGTTCTTC; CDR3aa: CASNPLAGGPHNEQFF
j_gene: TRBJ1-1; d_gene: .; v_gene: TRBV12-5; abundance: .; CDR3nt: TGTGCTAGTGGTTTGGTACTCGAAGCAATGGGGCGGTCCACTGAAGCTTTCTTT; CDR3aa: CASGLVLEAMGRSTEAFF
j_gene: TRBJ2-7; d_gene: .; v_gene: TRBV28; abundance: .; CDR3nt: TGTGCTGTCGACGAGCAGTACTTC; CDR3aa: CAVDEQYF
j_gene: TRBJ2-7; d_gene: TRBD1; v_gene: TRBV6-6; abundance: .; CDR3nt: TGTGCCAGCAGTCCCCTAGTTCCGACAGGGGGGAAATACGAGCAGTACTTC; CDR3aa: CASSPLVPTGGKYEQYF
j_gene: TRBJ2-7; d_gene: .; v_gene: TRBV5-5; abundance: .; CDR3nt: TGTGCCAGCAGCTTGGATAGGGGGGGCCCCCTTAGGGAGCAGTACTTC; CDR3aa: CASSLDRGGPLREQYF
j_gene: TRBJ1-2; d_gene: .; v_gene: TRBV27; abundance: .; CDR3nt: TGTGCCAGCAGTTTGTACAGGGCCCCCCTCTATGGCTACACCTTC; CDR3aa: CASSLYRAPLYGYTF
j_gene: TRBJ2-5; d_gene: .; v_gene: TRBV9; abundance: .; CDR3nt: TGTGCCAGCAGCGTAGGAGGAGCCATCCAAGAGACCCAGTACTTC; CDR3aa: CASSVGGAIQETQYF
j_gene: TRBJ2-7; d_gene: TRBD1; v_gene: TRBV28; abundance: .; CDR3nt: TGTGCCAGCTGTAGGCACCTAGGGGGCGAAGAACGCTACGAGCAGTACTTC; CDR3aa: CASCRHLGGEERYEQYF
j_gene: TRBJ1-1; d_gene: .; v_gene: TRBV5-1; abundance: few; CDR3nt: TGCGCCAGCCGACAGATCCTGAAGAACACTGAAGCTTTCTTT; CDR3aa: CASRQILKNTEAFF
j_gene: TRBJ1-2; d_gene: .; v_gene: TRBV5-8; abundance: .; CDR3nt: TGTGCCAGCGTAAGATTAGGGGCGAACTATGGCTACACCTTC; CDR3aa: CASVRLGANYGYTF
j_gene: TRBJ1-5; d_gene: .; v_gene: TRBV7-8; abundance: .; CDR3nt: TGTGCCAGCAGCTTAATGCAGTTCAATCAGCCCCAGCATTTT; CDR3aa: CASSLMQFNQPQHF
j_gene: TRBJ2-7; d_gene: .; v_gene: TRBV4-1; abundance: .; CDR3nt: TGCGCCAGCAGCCAAGGGCCCTACGAGCAGTACTTC; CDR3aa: CASSQGPYEQYF
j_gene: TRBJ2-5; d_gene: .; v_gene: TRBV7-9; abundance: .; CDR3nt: TGTGCCAGCAGCTTCGGGGTAGGGGAGACCCAGTACTTC; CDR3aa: CASSFGVGETQYF
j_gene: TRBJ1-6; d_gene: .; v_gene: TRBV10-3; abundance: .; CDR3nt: TGTGCCATCAGTGAGTTTGAGGCAGAAAGGGGACCCCTCCACTTT; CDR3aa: CAISEFEAERGPLHF
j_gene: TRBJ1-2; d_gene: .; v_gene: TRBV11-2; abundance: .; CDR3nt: TGTGCCAGCAGCTTAGCCGGGGTAGGCTACACCTTC; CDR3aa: CASSLAGVGYTF
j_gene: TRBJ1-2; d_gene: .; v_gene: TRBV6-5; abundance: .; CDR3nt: TGTGCCAGCAGCCCCGTCGGGGGGCGTGTTGGCTACACCTTC; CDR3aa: CASSPVGGRVGYTF
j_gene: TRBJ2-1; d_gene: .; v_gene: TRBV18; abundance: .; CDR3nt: TGTGCCAGCTCACCCCGGTCGCGGCGGGACAATGAGCAGTTCTTC; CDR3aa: CASSPRSRRDNEQFF
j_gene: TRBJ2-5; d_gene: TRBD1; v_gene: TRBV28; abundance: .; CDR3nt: TGTGCCAGCAGCTCCCCGGGACAGGGGGCTCTAGAGACCCAGTACTTC; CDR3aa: CASSSPGQGALETQYF
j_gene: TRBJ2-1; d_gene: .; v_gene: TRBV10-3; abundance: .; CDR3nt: TGTGCCATCAGTGAGTCGGTACAGAGTTCAAATTACAATGAGCAGTTCTTC; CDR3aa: CAISESVQSSNYNEQFF
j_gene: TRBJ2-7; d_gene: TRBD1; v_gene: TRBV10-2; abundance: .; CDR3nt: TGCGCCAGCAGATCGGGACAGGGTGATCAGGGAGCCTACGAGCAGTACTTC; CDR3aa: CASRSGQGDQGAYEQYF
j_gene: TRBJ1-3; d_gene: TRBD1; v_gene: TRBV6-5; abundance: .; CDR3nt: TGTGCCAGCACCCTCGGACAGGGTATCTTCCACACCATATATTTT; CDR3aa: CASTLGQGIFHTIYF
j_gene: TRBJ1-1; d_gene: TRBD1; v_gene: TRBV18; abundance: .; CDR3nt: TGTGCCAGCTCATCAGGACAGGGTGACACTGAAGCTTTCTTT; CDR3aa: CASSSGQGDTEAFF
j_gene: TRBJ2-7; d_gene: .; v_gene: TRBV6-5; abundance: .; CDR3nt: TGTGCCAGCAGTCCAGACAGGCTTAGCTACGAGCAGTACTTC; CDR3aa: CASSPDRLSYEQYF
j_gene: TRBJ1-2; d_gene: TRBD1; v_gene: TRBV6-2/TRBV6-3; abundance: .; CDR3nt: TGTGCCAGCAGTTACCCCGGGACAGTTAACTATGGCTACACCTTC; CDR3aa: CASSYPGTVNYGYTF
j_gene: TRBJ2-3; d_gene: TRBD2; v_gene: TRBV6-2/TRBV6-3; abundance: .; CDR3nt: TGTGCCAGCAGTTTTATAGCGGGAAGCACAGATACGCAGTATTTT; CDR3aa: CASSFIAGSTDTQYF